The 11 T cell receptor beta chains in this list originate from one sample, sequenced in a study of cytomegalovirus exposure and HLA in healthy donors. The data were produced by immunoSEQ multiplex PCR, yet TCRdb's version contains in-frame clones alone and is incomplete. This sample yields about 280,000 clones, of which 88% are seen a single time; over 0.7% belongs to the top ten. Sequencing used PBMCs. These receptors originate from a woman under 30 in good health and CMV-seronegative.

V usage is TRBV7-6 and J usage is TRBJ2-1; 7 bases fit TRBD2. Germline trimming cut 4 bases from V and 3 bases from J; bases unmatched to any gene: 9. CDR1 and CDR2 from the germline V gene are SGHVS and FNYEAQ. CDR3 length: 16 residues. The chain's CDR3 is CASSSPSGVYYNEQFF. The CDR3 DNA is TGTGCCAGCAGCTCCCCGAGCGGGGTCTACTACAATGAGCAGTTCTTC. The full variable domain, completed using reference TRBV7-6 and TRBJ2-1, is GAGVSQSPRYKVTKRGQDVALRCDPISGHVSLYWYRQALGQGPEFLTYFNYEAQQDKSGLPNDRFSAERPEGSISTLTIQRTEQRDSAMYRCASSSPSGVYYNEQFFGPGTRLTVL.

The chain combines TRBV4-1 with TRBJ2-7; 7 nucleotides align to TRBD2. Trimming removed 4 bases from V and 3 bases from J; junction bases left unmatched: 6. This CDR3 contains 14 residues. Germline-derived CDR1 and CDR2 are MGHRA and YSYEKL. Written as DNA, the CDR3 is TGCGCCAGCAGCCGGATTAGCGGGTTCTACGAGCAGTACTTC. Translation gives CASSRISGFYEQYF.

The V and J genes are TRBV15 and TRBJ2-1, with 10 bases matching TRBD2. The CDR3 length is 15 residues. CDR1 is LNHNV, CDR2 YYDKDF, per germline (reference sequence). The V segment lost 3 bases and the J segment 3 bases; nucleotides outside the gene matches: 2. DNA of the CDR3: TGTGCCACCAGCAGCACTAGCGGGATCTACAATGAGCAGTTCTTC. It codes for CATSSTSGIYNEQFF.

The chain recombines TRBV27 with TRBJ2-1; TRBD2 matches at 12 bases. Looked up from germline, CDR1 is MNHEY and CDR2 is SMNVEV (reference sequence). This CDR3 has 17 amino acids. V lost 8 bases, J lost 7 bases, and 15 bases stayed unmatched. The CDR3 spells CASRTDQGTSGPNEQFF. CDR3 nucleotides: TGTGCCAGCCGGACGGACCAAGGGACTAGCGGGCCTAATGAGCAGTTCTTC.

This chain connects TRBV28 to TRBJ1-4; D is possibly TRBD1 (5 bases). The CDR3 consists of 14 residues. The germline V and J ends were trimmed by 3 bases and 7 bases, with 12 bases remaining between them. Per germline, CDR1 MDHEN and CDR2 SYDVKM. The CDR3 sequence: CASSFGQGVEKLFF. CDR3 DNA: TGTGCCAGCAGTTTTGGCCAGGGTGTTGAAAAACTGTTTTTT. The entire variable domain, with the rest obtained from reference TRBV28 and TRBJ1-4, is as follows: DVKVTQSSRYLVKRTGEKVFLECVQDMDHENMFWYRQDPGLGLRLIYFSYDVKMKEKGDIPEGYSVSREKKERFSLILESASTNQTSMYLCASSFGQGVEKLFFGSGTQLSVL.

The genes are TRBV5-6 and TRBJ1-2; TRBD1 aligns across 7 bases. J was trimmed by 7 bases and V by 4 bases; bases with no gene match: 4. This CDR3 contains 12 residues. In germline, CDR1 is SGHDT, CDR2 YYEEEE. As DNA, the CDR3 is TGTGCCAGCAGCCTAGGGGGCTCTGGCTACACCTTC. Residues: CASSLGGSGYTF.

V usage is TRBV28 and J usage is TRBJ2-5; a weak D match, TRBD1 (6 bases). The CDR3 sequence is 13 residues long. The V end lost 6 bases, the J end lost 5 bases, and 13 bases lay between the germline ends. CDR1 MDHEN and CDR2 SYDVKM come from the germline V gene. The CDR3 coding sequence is TGTGCCAGCAGACAGGGTAATTTGGAGACCCAGTACTTC. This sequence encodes CASRQGNLETQYF.

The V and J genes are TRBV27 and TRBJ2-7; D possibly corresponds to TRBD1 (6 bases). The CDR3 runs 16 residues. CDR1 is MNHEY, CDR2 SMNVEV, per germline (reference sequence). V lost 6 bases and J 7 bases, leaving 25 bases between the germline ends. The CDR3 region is CASRTPTGRGGMEQYF. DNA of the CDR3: TGTGCCAGCAGGACGCCGACAGGCCGGGGTGGGATGGAGCAGTACTTC.

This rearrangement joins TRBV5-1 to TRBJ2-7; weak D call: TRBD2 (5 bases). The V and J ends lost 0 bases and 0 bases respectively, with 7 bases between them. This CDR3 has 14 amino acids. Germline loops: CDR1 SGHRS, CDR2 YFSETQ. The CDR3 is CASSLADYSYEQYF. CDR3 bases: TGCGCCAGCAGCTTGGCAGACTACTCCTACGAGCAGTACTTC.

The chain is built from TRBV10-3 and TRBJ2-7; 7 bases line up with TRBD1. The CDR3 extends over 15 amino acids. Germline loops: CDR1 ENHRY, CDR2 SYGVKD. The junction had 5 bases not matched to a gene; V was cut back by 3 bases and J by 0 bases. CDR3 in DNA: TGTGCCATCAGTGACCCCAGGGGGTCCTCCTACGAGCAGTACTTC. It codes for CAISDPRGSSYEQYF.

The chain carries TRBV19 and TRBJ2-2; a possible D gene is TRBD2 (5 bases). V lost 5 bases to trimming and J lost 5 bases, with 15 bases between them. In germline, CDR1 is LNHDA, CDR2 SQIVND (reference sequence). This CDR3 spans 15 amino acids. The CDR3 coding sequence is TGTGCCAGTAGTCTGGGTGGAGGCTGGACCGGGGAGCTGTTTTTT. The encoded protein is CASSLGGGWTGELFF.